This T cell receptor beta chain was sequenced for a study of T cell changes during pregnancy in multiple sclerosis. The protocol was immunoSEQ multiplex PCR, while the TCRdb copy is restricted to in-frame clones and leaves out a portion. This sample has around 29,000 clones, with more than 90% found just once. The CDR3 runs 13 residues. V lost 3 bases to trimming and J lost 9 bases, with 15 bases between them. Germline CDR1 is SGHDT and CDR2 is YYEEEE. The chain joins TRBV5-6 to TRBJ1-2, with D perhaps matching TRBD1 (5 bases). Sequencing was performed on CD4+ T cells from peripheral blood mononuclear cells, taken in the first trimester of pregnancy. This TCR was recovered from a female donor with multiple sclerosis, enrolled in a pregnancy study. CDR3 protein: CASSSMRGSSYTF. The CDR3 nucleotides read TGTGCCAGCAGCTCAATGCGGGGGAGTAGCTACACCTTC.